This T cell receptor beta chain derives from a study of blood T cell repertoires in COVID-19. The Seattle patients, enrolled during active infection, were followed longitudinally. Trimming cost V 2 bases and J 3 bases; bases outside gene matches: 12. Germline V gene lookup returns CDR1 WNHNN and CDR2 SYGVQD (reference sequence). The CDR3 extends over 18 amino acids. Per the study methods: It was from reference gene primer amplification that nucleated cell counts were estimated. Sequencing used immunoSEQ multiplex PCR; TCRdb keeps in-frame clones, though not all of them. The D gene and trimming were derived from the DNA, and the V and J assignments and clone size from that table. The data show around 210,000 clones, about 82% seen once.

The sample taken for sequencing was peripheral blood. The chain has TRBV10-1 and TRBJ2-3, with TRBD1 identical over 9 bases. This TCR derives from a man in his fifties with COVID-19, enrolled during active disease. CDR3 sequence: CASSEDDRGNKRTDTQYF. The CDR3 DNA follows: TGCGCCAGCAGTGAGGACGACAGGGGGAATAAAAGGACAGATACGCAGTATTTT.